A single sample is the source of the 4 T cell receptor beta chains below, sequenced in a study of beta chain features in type 1 diabetes. Sequenced material consisted of expressed TCRB transcripts (all of the isolated RNA was reverse transcribed). The repertoire was sequenced with immunoSEQ multiplex PCR; TCRdb's copy has only in-frame clones and lacks some. The sample has over 350,000 clones, roughly 15% seen once; the top ten hold under 0.02%. Sequences were obtained from naive CD4+ T cells from blood. The receptors come from a woman aged 18 to 35 in good health.

The chain links TRBV4-3 to TRBJ1-1, with D tentatively TRBD1 (5 bases). Trimming took 1 base from V and 3 from J, leaving 12 bases between them. Germline V lookup: CDR1 LGHNA, CDR2 YSLEER. CDR3 length equals 15 residues. CDR3 nucleotide sequence: TGCGCCAGCAGCCAAGGGACACCCAGGGACACTGAAGCTTTCTTT. As protein: CASSQGTPRDTEAFF.

The rearrangement joins TRBV29-1 to TRBJ1-5; 8 bases agree with TRBD1. The V gene end was trimmed by 5 bases and the J gene end by 2 bases; junction bases not matched to a gene: 2. CDR3 length: 13 residues. In germline, CDR1 is SQVTM, CDR2 ANQGSEA. In DNA, the CDR3 is TGCAGCGTTCAACAGGGGGGCAATCAGCCCCAGCATTTT. It is translated as CSVQQGGNQPQHF.

This chain uses TRBV9 with TRBJ1-4; D remains unclear. The germline V gene has CDR1 SGDLS and CDR2 YYNGEE. Trimming pared 0 bases from V and 6 bases from J, leaving 12 bases between. The CDR3 length is 15 residues. The CDR3, as DNA: TGTGCCAGCAGCGTAGGAGGAGGAGGTTATGAAAAACTGTTTTTT. This sequence encodes CASSVGGGGYEKLFF.

This clone was found a few times. This sequence joins TRBV29-1 and TRBJ2-7; 8 bases line up with TRBD1. Germline V gene sequence: CDR1 SQVTM, CDR2 ANQGSEA. The CDR3 is 15 residues long. With V trimmed by 5 bases and J by 4 bases, 13 bases remained unmatched. CDR3 nucleotide sequence: TGCAGCGTTTCCGATAACAGGGGGAATAGGTACGAGCAGTACTTC. It yields the protein CSVSDNRGNRYEQYF.